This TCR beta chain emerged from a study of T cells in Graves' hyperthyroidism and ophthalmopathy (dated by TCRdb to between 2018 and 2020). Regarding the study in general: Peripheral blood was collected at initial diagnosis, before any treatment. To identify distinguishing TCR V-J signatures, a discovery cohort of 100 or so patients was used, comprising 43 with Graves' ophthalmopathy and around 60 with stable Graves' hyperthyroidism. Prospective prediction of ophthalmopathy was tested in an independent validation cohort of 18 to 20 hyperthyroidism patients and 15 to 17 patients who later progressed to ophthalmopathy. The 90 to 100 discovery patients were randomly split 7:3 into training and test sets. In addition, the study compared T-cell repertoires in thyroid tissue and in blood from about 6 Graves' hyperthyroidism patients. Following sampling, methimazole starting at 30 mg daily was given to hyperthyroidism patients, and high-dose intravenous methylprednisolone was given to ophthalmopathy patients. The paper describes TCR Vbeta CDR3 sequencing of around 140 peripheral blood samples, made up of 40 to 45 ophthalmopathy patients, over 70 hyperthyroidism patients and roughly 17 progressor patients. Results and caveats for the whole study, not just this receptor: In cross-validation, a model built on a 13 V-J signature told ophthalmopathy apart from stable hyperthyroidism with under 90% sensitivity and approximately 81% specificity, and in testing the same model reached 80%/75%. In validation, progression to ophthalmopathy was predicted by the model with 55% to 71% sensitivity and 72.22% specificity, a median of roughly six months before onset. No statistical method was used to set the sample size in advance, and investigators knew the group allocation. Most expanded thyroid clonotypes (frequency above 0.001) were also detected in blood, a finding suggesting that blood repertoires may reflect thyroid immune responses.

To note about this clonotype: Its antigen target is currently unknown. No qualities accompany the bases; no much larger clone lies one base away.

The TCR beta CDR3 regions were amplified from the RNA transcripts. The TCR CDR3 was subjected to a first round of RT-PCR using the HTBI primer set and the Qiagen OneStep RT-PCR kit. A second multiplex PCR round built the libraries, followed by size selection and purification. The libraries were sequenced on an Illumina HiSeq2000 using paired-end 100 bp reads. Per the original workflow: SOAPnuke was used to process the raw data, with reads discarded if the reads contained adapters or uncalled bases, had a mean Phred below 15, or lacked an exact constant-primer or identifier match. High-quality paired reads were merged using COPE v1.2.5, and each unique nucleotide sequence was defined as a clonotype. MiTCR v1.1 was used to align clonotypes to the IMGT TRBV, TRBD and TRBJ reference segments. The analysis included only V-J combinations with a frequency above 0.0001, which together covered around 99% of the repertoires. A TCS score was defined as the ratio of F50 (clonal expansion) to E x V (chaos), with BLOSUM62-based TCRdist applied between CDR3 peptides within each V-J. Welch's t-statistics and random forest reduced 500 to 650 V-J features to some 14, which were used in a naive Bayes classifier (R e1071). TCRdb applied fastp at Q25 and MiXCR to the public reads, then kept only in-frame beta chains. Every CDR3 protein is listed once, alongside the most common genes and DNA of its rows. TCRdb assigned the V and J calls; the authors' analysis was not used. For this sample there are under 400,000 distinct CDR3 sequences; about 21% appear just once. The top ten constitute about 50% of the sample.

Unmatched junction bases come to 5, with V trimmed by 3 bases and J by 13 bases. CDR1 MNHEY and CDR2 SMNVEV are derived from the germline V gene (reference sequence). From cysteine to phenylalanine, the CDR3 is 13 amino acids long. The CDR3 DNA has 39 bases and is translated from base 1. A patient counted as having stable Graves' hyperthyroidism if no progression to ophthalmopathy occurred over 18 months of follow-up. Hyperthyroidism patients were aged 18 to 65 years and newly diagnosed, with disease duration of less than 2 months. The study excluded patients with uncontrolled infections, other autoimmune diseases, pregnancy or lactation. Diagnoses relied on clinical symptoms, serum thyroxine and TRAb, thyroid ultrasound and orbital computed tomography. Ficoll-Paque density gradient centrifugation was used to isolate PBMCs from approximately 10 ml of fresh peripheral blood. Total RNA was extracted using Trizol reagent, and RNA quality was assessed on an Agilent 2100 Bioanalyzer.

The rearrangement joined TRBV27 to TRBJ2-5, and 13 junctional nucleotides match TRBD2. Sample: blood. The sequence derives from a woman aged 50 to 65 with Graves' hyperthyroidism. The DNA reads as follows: TGTGCCAGCAGTTTTGGACTAGCGGGAGTATTGTACTTC. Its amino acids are CASSFGLAGVLYF.